Following are 14 T cell receptor beta chains from one sample sequenced in a study of T cells in Graves' hyperthyroidism and ophthalmopathy. The TCR beta CDR3 regions underwent amplification using RNA transcripts as the source. TCR CDR3 underwent first-round RT-PCR with the HTBI primer set. TCRdb re-analysed the multiplex PCR reads in MiXCR, keeping a single row per CDR3 protein. The table has 550,000 to 650,000 distinct CDR3 sequences, approximately 14% seen once; the top ten hold approximately 15%. Material for sequencing was blood. The receptors here all came from a woman between 40 and 55 years old with Graves' hyperthyroidism.

In its sample, this clonotype was seen many times. CDR3 residues: CASSEDKSGSYEQYF. The CDR3 region has the DNA TGCGCCAGCAGTGAAGACAAAAGTGGATCCTACGAGCAGTACTTC. The chain employs TRBV10-2 and TRBJ2-7; D remains ambiguous. With 3 bases removed from V and 1 base from J, the gap between germline ends came to 13 bases. The germline CDR1 and CDR2 sequences are WSHSY and SAAADI. CDR3 size: 15 residues.

This clonotype was picked up many times. The chain is built from TRBV27 and TRBJ2-1, with 12 nucleotides matching TRBD1. This CDR3 region has 14 residues. Germline-derived CDR1 and CDR2 are MNHEY and SMNVEV (reference sequence). Losses at the gene ends were 5 bases for V and 7 bases for J; bases not matched to a gene: 3. The CDR3 here is CASSGTGGSNEQFF. The DNA of the CDR3 is TGTGCCAGCAGTGGGACAGGGGGCTCAAATGAGCAGTTCTTC.

The sample holds a few counts of this clonotype. The rearrangement links TRBV30 to TRBJ1-1; D is ambiguous. V shed 3 bases and J shed 0 bases, with 8 bases lying between them. This CDR3 is built from 13 residues. Germline values: CDR1 GTSNPN, CDR2 SVGIG (reference sequence). The CDR3, as DNA: TGTGCCTGGAGGAGACACTTGAACACTGAAGCTTTCTTT. Protein: CAWRRHLNTEAFF.

The CDR3 nucleotides read TGTGCCAGCAGCCAGGGACAGGGGGCTGCGCCCCAGCATTTT. Its protein product is CASSQGQGAAPQHF. The gene calls are TRBV5-6 and TRBJ1-5; 12 nucleotides align to TRBD1. Losses at the gene ends were 4 bases for V and 9 bases for J; bases not matched to a gene: 5. This CDR3 has 14 residues. CDR1 and CDR2 from the germline V gene are SGHDT and YYEEEE.

V usage is TRBV6-2 or TRBV6-3 and J usage is TRBJ2-1; a possible D gene is TRBD1 (5 bases). The CDR3 consists of 14 residues. Trimming left V 5 bases short and J 10 bases short, with 18 bases between. The V gene's germline CDR1 is MNHEY and CDR2 SVGEGT. The CDR3 protein is CASSDASTNREQFF. As DNA, the CDR3 is TGTGCCAGCAGTGACGCCTCGACCAACAGGGAGCAGTTCTTC.

This sequence joins TRBV11-2 and TRBJ2-4, with 12 bases fitting TRBD2. Unmatched junction bases numbered 3, after V lost 5 bases and J lost 7 bases. From germline, CDR1 is SGHAT and CDR2 FQNNGV. CDR3 length: 14 amino acids. CDR3 in DNA: TGTGCCAGCAGCCCGGGACTAGCGGGTAACATTCAGTACTTC. It encodes CASSPGLAGNIQYF.

This chain links TRBV20-1 with TRBJ2-1, with D perhaps TRBD2 (6 bases). CDR3 length: 11 amino acids. In germline, CDR1 is DFQATT, CDR2 SNEGSKA (reference sequence). The germline V and J ends were trimmed by 4 bases and 7 bases, with 8 bases remaining between them. The CDR3 nucleotides read TGCAGTGCTATGGGGACTAATGAGCAGTTCTTC. This gives the protein CSAMGTNEQFF.

This clonotype was counted ten times or more. The genes are TRBV7-2 and TRBJ2-7; no definite D call. The CDR3 loop spans 13 amino acids. The germline gives CDR1 SGHTA, CDR2 FQGNSA. Trimming stripped 3 bases from V and 0 bases from J, with 6 bases between. The CDR3 is CASSFGYSYEQYF. CDR3 DNA sequence: TGTGCCAGCAGCTTCGGCTACTCCTACGAGCAGTACTTC.

This clonotype was counted a few times. This chain links TRBV28 with TRBJ2-2; D perhaps matches TRBD2 (6 bases). The germline V gene encodes CDR1 MDHEN and CDR2 SYDVKM. There are 15 residues in the CDR3. With 2 bases removed from V and 4 bases from J, the gap between germline ends came to 11 bases. CDR3 region: CASSLGTGGTGELFF. Here the CDR3 DNA reads TGTGCCAGCAGTTTAGGGACTGGCGGCACCGGGGAGCTGTTTTTT.

This clonotype was detected ten times or more. The chain has TRBV12-3 or TRBV12-4 and TRBJ2-2; D gene uncertain. Trimming pared 8 bases from V and 0 bases from J, leaving 7 bases between. This CDR3 is built from 13 residues. The DNA for the CDR3 is TGTGCCAGCGCTCGAACGAACACCGGGGAGCTGTTTTTT. This sequence encodes CASARTNTGELFF.

V is TRBV27 and J is TRBJ2-7; 7 bases are shared with TRBD2. There are 15 residues in the CDR3. The germline V gene has CDR1 MNHEY and CDR2 SMNVEV (reference sequence). V lost 7 bases and J lost 4; bases outside the gene matches: 13. The CDR3, as DNA: TGTGCCAGCACCCCCACTAGCGCAATTTTGTACGAGCAGTACTTC. Amino acid sequence: CASTPTSAILYEQYF.

The chain's CDR3 is CASRRTSGRAGTDTQYF. CDR3 coding DNA: TGTGCCAGCCGGAGGACTAGCGGGAGGGCGGGCACAGATACGCAGTATTTT. The J gene is TRBJ2-3, the V gene TRBV27; 15 positions match TRBD2. In germline, CDR1 is MNHEY, CDR2 SMNVEV (reference sequence). The CDR3 spans 17 residues. J gave up 1 base and V 8 bases, and 7 bases lay outside the gene matches.

Ten or more counts support this clonotype. The chain combines TRBV11-2 with TRBJ2-1, with D possibly being TRBD2 (6 bases). The CDR3 length is 15 residues. The V end was cut by 1 base, the J end by 7 bases, with 14 bases between. Germline V gene sequence: CDR1 SGHAT, CDR2 FQNNGV. This chain's CDR3 is CASSLAGVDWNEQFF. As DNA, the CDR3 is TGTGCCAGCAGCTTAGCGGGAGTGGATTGGAATGAGCAGTTCTTC.

This clonotype has only a few counts. The CDR3 loop is CSVEDRGGDTQYF. The CDR3 bases are TGCAGCGTGGAGGACAGGGGGGGAGATACGCAGTATTTT. The chain employs TRBV29-1 and TRBJ2-3, with 10 nucleotides matching TRBD1. The length of the CDR3 is 13 residues. V was clipped by 6 bases and J by 5 bases; unmatched bases: 5. Germline CDR1 reads SQVTM; CDR2 reads ANQGSEA.